These 29 T cell receptor beta chains were sequenced from one sample in a study of CD8 T cells in Susac syndrome. A quantity of roughly 0.5 to 1 ug RNA underwent reverse transcription using random hexamers. MiXCR, run by TCRdb on the immunoSEQ multiplex PCR reads, gives a single entry per CDR3 protein. In the table there are more than 150,000 distinct CDR3 sequences, about 95% of which are singletons. Sequenced input: CD8+ T cells from PBMCs. The receptors stem from a human donor with multiple sclerosis.

The chain has TRBV12-3 or TRBV12-4 and TRBJ1-5; perhaps TRBD1 as D (5 bases). The CDR3 spans 16 residues. Trimming pared 5 bases from V and 5 bases from J, leaving 19 bases between. CDR3 nucleotides: TGTGCCAGCAGTCTTCGTGACAGTAGGATTGATCAGCCCCAGCATTTT. It specifies CASSLRDSRIDQPQHF.

The rearrangement links TRBV6-1 to TRBJ2-1; 9 nucleotides align to TRBD2. Germline V lookup: CDR1 MNHNS, CDR2 SASEGT. The CDR3 length is 17 residues. Losses at the gene ends were 5 bases for V and 3 bases for J; bases not matched to a gene: 11. In nucleotides, the CDR3 is TGTGCCAGCAGTACGGCAGCGGGGGGCGCGATCTACAATGAGCAGTTCTTC. Translated, it gives CASSTAAGGAIYNEQFF.

Concerning this clonotype: A much more abundant neighbour one base away suggests this may be a read error. The chain links TRBV12-3 or TRBV12-4 to TRBJ1-1; D gene uncertain. V lost 3 bases, J lost 4 bases, and 3 bases lay in between. The CDR3 totals 11 residues. In DNA form, the CDR3 reads TGTGCCAGCAGTTTGACCACTGAAGCTTTCTTT. Translating it yields CASSLTTEAFF.

This clonotype was seen only a few times. The rearrangement links TRBV30 to TRBJ2-7, with D perhaps matching TRBD2 (6 bases). The germline V and J ends were trimmed by 0 bases and 3 bases, with 12 bases remaining between them. Germline V gives CDR1 GTSNPN, CDR2 SVGIG (reference sequence). The CDR3 contains 14 residues. Written as DNA, the CDR3 is TGTGCCTGGAGTGTGGGAGGAAGGGGCTACGAGCAGTACTTC. This translates into CAWSVGGRGYEQYF.

CDR3 in DNA: TGTGCTTCCCAAGCTTTTGAGGGGGGTCCCTACGAGCAGTACGTC. Its protein is CASQAFEGGPYEQYV. The chain links TRBV12-5 to TRBJ2-7; D possibly uses TRBD1 or TRBD2 (6 bases each). V was pared by 11 bases and J by 2 bases, with 22 bases between. Germline-derived CDR1 and CDR2 are LGHNT and FRNRAP. The CDR3 consists of 15 residues.

V and J are TRBV29-1 and TRBJ2-7, with D perhaps TRBD1 (8 bases). The CDR3 is made up of 13 amino acids. V was cut by 5 bases and J by 3 bases, with 14 bases left in between. Germline lookup yields CDR1 SQVTM and CDR2 ANQGSEA. CDR3 in amino acids: CSVQGGTGYEQYF. In nucleotides, the CDR3 is TGCAGCGTTCAGGGGGGGACAGGCTACGAGCAGTACTTC.

The chain links TRBV9 to TRBJ1-2; D remains ambiguous. This CDR3 region has 14 residues. The germline CDR1 and CDR2 sequences are SGDLS and YYNGEE. The V end was cut by 0 bases, the J end by 2 bases, with 8 bases between. CDR3 sequence reads: CASSVVSGNYGYTF. The CDR3 nucleotides are TGTGCCAGCAGCGTAGTATCGGGGAACTATGGCTACACCTTC.

The chain uses TRBV29-1 and TRBJ1-1; TRBD1 might be the D (5 bases). Germline loops: CDR1 SQVTM, CDR2 ANQGSEA. This CDR3 has 11 amino acids. V was clipped by 7 bases and J by 4 bases, with 10 bases between them. CDR3 nucleotide sequence: TGCAGCGGACAGTCGGGCACTGAAGCTTTCTTT. Residues: CSGQSGTEAFF.

The chain recombines TRBV2 with TRBJ2-2, with unresolved D. The CDR3 sequence is 11 residues long. Germline lookup yields CDR1 SNHLY and CDR2 FYNNEI. Trimming took off 10 bases at V and 3 bases at J, with 6 bases between the two ends. The CDR3 DNA follows: TGTGCCATCCTGTACACCGGGGAGCTGTTTTTT. This encodes CAILYTGELFF.

CDR3 protein: CASSFKGAGNSPLHF. The CDR3 nucleotides read TGTGCCAGCAGTTTCAAGGGGGCGGGTAATTCACCCCTCCACTTT. The rearrangement uses TRBV27 and TRBJ1-6, with 7 positions matching TRBD1. The CDR3 length is 15 residues. The V gene's germline CDR1 is MNHEY and CDR2 SMNVEV (reference sequence). Germline trimming cut 3 bases from V and 6 bases from J; bases unmatched to any gene: 5.

The chain uses TRBV2 and TRBJ2-4, with D possibly TRBD1 on 5 matching bases. Germline V gene sequence: CDR1 SNHLY, CDR2 FYNNEI. The CDR3 loop spans 13 amino acids. The V and J ends lost 7 bases and 7 bases respectively, with 14 bases between them. The CDR3 nucleotides are TGTGCCAGCAAGGTCGACTGGGGCAACATTCAGTACTTC. Translated: CASKVDWGNIQYF.

The chain is built from TRBV30 and TRBJ1-5; no clear D gene. The V gene lost 2 bases and the J gene lost 3 bases, with 11 bases spanning the gap. The CDR3 extends over 14 amino acids. Germline CDR1 reads GTSNPN; CDR2 reads SVGIG (reference sequence). The CDR3 reads CAWSYRSHNQPQHF. In DNA, the CDR3 is TGTGCCTGGAGTTATAGGTCGCACAATCAGCCCCAGCATTTT.

This chain connects TRBV11-2 to TRBJ2-2; the match to TRBD1 covers 8 bases. CDR3 length equals 13 residues. Germline V gene lookup returns CDR1 SGHAT and CDR2 FQNNGV. V lost 7 bases to trimming and J lost 7 bases; unmatched junction nucleotides: 5. The CDR3 sequence is CASTTGEVGELFF. The DNA of the CDR3 is TGTGCCAGCACGACAGGGGAGGTCGGGGAGCTGTTTTTT.

V is TRBV9 and J is TRBJ1-2; the match to TRBD1 covers 11 bases. Trimming removed 0 bases from V and 0 bases from J; junction bases left unmatched: 1. The germline gives CDR1 SGDLS, CDR2 YYNGEE. This CDR3 is 16 amino acids long. This CDR3 is CASSVGGQGANYGYTF. CDR3 DNA sequence: TGTGCCAGCAGCGTAGGGGGACAGGGGGCTAACTATGGCTACACCTTC.

The rearrangement uses TRBV7-9 and TRBJ2-5; D is perhaps TRBD2 (5 bases). This CDR3 region has 13 residues. V lost 4 bases, J lost 10 bases, and 16 bases lay in between. From germline, CDR1 is SEHNR and CDR2 FQNEAQ (reference sequence). As DNA, the CDR3 is TGTGCCAGCAGCTGGTCCACGAGGGAAAGCCAGTACTTC. Encoded protein: CASSWSTRESQYF.

This chain uses TRBV6-5 with TRBJ2-5; maybe TRBD2 (6 bases). The ends were cut back, 2 bases at V and 2 bases at J, with 9 bases in the middle. CDR3 size: 14 residues. Germline V gives CDR1 MNHEY, CDR2 SVGAGI. Here the CDR3 DNA reads TGTGCCAGCAGTTACCTAGGAGGGCAAGAGACCCAGTACTTC. Its protein product is CASSYLGGQETQYF.

The chain carries TRBV4-2 and TRBJ2-3; D perhaps matches TRBD2 (7 bases). CDR3 length: 15 residues. Between the trimmed V and J ends, which lost 3 bases and 1 base, there was a span of 11 bases. Germline lookup yields CDR1 LGHNA and CDR2 YNFKEQ. The CDR3 region has the DNA TGTGCCAGCAGCCACTGGGAGGGGGGCACAGATACGCAGTATTTT. Residues: CASSHWEGGTDTQYF.

The V and J genes are TRBV2 and TRBJ1-6; D remains unclear. CDR1 is SNHLY and CDR2 is FYNNEI in the germline V gene. CDR3 length: 14 residues. V was trimmed by 1 base and J by 4 bases, leaving 5 bases between them. The CDR3 here is CASSEDRYNSPLHF. CDR3 in DNA: TGTGCCAGCAGTGAAGACAGATATAATTCACCCCTCCACTTT.

The chain uses TRBV6-1 and TRBJ1-1, with D unclear. Trimming pared 2 bases from V and 1 base from J, leaving 11 bases between. Germline CDR1 reads MNHNS; CDR2 reads SASEGT. The CDR3 is 15 amino acids. DNA for the CDR3: TGTGCCAGCAGTGAAACGACGGGATCGAACACTGAAGCTTTCTTT. Translation: CASSETTGSNTEAFF.

V is TRBV9 and J is TRBJ2-7; 9 nucleotides match TRBD1. This CDR3 spans 17 amino acids. Trimming at V came to 4 bases and at J to 0 bases, leaving 11 bases not matched to a gene. Germline CDR1 reads SGDLS; CDR2 reads YYNGEE. The CDR3 DNA reads as TGTGCCAGCAGCCCAGGGTATGGGACAGGGACCTCCTACGAGCAGTACTTC. This sequence encodes CASSPGYGTGTSYEQYF. The variable domain in full, completed from reference TRBV9 and TRBJ2-7, reads DSGVTQTPKHLITATGQRVTLRCSPRSGDLSVYWYQQSLDQGLQFLIQYYNGEERAKGNILERFSAQQFPDLHSELNLSSLELGDSALYFCASSPGYGTGTSYEQYFGPGTRLTVT.

The sample holds a few counts of this clonotype. The chain is built from TRBV6-5 and TRBJ2-1; 8 bases line up with TRBD2. The CDR3 covers 15 residues. Trimming took 4 bases from V and 3 from J; bases not matched to a gene: 5. In germline, CDR1 is MNHEY, CDR2 SVGAGI. The CDR3 loop reads CASSLSGGVYNEQFF. CDR3 nucleotides: TGTGCCAGCAGTTTAAGCGGGGGAGTCTACAATGAGCAGTTCTTC.

This clonotype was recorded once. The gene calls are TRBV29-1 and TRBJ2-7, with 7 bases lining up with TRBD1. The CDR3 totals 13 residues. V shed 2 bases and J 2 bases; nucleotides not matched to a gene: 3. Per the germline V gene, CDR1 is SQVTM and CDR2 is ANQGSEA. CDR3 DNA: TGCAGCGTTGAAATGGGACAGCCCTACGAGCAGTACTTC. This codes for CSVEMGQPYEQYF.

The chain is built from TRBV6-2 or TRBV6-3 and TRBJ2-5; 13 bases agree with TRBD2. CDR1 and CDR2 from the germline V gene are MNHEY and SVGEGT. Trimming removed 6 bases from V and 2 bases from J; junction bases left unmatched: 6. The CDR3 sequence is 16 residues long. The CDR3 DNA reads as TGTGCCAGCAGCGGACTAGCGGGAGTTACTCAAGAGACCCAGTACTTC. Translating gives CASSGLAGVTQETQYF.

The J gene is TRBJ2-6, the V gene TRBV29-1; D remains unclear. From germline, CDR1 is SQVTM and CDR2 ANQGSEA. The CDR3 length is 13 residues. Deletions cut 5 bases from V and 3 bases from J, with 8 bases between. The CDR3 reads CSVRVLGANVLTF. The DNA of the CDR3 is TGCAGCGTTCGGGTGCTTGGGGCCAACGTCCTGACTTTC.

The chain uses TRBV29-1 and TRBJ1-2; a weak D match, TRBD1 (5 bases). The V gene's germline CDR1 is SQVTM and CDR2 ANQGSEA. The CDR3 has 14 amino acids. Trimming removed 4 bases from V and 4 bases from J, with 16 bases in between. CDR3 residues: CSVGEDGGSYGYTF. In DNA, the CDR3 is TGCAGCGTTGGGGAGGACGGGGGAAGCTATGGCTACACCTTC.

The count of this clonotype is one. The rearrangement links TRBV6-2 or TRBV6-3 to TRBJ2-1, with 11 bases lining up with TRBD2. With V trimmed by 4 bases and J by 9 bases, 8 bases remained unmatched. The CDR3 has 15 residues. Germline lookup yields CDR1 MNHEY and CDR2 SVGEGT. The CDR3 DNA reads as TGTGCCAGCAGTTCAGATAGCGGGGGGGCCAGTGAGCAGTTCTTC. Translation: CASSSDSGGASEQFF.

The chain carries TRBV9 and TRBJ1-1; maybe TRBD1 (5 bases). The V and J ends lost 4 bases and 8 bases respectively, with 15 bases between them. Germline V gene sequence: CDR1 SGDLS, CDR2 YYNGEE. The CDR3 is 13 amino acids. The CDR3 nucleotides are TGTGCCAGCAGCCCCTTCGGGGGGGAAGAAGCTTTCTTT. This sequence encodes CASSPFGGEEAFF.

The V call is TRBV30, the J call TRBJ1-5; no firm D call. This CDR3 region has 15 residues. Germline-derived CDR1 and CDR2 are GTSNPN and SVGIG (reference sequence). Trimming pared 1 base from V and 6 bases from J, leaving 16 bases between. CDR3 protein: CAWSDLGFVGQPQHF. The DNA of the CDR3 is TGTGCCTGGAGTGATCTGGGGTTCGTGGGTCAGCCCCAGCATTTT.

The V and J genes are TRBV13 and TRBJ2-3, with TRBD2 as a possible D gene (6 bases). There are 15 residues in the CDR3. CDR1 and CDR2 (germline): PRHDT, FYEKMQ (reference sequence). V gave up 5 bases and J gave up 6 bases, with 18 bases separating them. CDR3 protein: CASSLSGGVSDTQYF. CDR3 bases: TGTGCCAGCAGCCTCTCTGGAGGGGTTTCGGATACGCAGTATTTT.